Detailed here is one T cell receptor (beta chain). What it binds is not known. The data were taken from a study of T-cell memory formation after mild COVID-19. Study conclusions and caveats: Clones that contracted from day 15 to 85 had balanced CD4/CD8; later expanders were CD4+ biased.

TCRdb reprocessed the 5' RACE reads via MiXCR and lists one record per CDR3 protein. This table holds a few hundred thousand distinct CDR3 sequences, roughly 13% found once. J lost 6 bases, V lost 4 bases, and 14 bases had no gene match. Per the germline V gene, CDR1 is SGHNT and CDR2 is YYREEE (reference sequence). The CDR3 spans 17 residues. The receptor was derived from a man between 18 and 29 years old who had mild COVID-19 (a few samples of this study predate the infection). Cell type and time point are not known. Sequenced sample: PBMCs or a T cell subset sorted from them (not recorded which). The chain links TRBV5-4 to TRBJ2-5; 11 nucleotides agree with TRBD1. CDR3 sequence (DNA): TGTGCCAGCAGCACATGGCGTGGACAGGGGGCGGGAAAGACCCAGTACTTC. Amino acid sequence: CASSTWRGQGAGKTQYF.